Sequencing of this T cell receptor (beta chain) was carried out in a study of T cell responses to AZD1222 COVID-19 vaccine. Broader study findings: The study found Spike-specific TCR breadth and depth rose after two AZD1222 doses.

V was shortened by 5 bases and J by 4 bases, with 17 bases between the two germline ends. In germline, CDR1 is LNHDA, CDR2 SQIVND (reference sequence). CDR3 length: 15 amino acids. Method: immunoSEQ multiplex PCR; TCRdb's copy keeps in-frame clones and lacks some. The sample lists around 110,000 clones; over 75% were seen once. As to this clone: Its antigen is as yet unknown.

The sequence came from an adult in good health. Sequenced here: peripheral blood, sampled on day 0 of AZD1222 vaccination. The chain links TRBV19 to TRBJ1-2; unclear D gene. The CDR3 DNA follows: TGTGCCAGTAGTGTACCTGTAACCGCGGGCTATGGCTACACCTTC. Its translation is CASSVPVTAGYGYTF.